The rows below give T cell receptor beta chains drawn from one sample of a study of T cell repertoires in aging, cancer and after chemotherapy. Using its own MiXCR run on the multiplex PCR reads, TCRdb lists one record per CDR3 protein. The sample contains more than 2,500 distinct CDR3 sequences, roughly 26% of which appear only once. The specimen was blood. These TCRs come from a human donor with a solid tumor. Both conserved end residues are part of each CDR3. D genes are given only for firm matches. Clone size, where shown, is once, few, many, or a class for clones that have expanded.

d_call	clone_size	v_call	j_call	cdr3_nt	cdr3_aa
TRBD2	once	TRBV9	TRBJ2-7	TGTGCCAGCAGCCTGGGACTAGCGGGGTCTGACGAGCAGTACTTC	CASSLGLAGSDEQYF
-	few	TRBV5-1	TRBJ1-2	TGCGCCAGCAGCTTGGGGGATCTAGCTAACTATGGCTACACCTTC	CASSLGDLANYGYTF
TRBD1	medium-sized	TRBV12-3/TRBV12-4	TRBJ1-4	TGTGCCAGCAGTACGCCGACAGGGGTAGATGAAAAACTGTTTTTT	CASSTPTGVDEKLFF
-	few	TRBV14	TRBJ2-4	TGTGCCAGCGTGGAGACAGCTAATAACTACATTCAGTACTTC	CASVETANNYIQYF
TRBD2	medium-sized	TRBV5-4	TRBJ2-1	TGTGCCAGCAGTTTTGGTTCCAGCGGGGCCCACAATGAGCAGTTCTTC	CASSFGSSGAHNEQFF
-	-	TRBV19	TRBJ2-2	TGTGCCAGTAGTATTTCCGGGACAACTAACACCGGGGAGCTGTTTTTT	CASSISGTTNTGELFF
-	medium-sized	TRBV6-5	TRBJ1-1	TGTGCCAGCAGGCCCGGGGAGCAAACTGAAGCTTTCTTT	CASRPGEQTEAFF
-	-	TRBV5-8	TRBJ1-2	TGTGCCAGCAGCTTGGTGGCCCAGTGGACAGCCTTCTATGGCTACACCTTC	CASSLVAQWTAFYGYTF
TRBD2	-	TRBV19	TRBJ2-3	TGTGCCAGTAGTGTAGCGGGGGGGCAAGATACGCAGTATTTT	CASSVAGGQDTQYF
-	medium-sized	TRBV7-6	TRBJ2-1	TGTGCCAGCAGCCCATTCATGACCGACAATGAGCAGTTCTTC	CASSPFMTDNEQFF
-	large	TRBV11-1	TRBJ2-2	TGTGCCAGCAGCTTAGAAGCTCTAAGGGGCACCGGGGAGCTGTTTTTT	CASSLEALRGTGELFF
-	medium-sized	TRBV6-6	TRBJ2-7	TGTGCCAGCAGTCCCTCAAACGAGCAGTACTTC	CASSPSNEQYF
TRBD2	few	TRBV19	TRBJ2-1	TGTGCCAGTAGTCCCGGCCTAGCGGGGGCCGGTAGCTCCTACAATGAGCAGTTCTTC	CASSPGLAGAGSSYNEQFF
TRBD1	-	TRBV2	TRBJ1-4	TGTGCCAGCAGGAGAGACAGGGGTGCAAATGAAAAACTGTTTTTT	CASRRDRGANEKLFF